This TCR beta chain appears in the sequencing data of a study of T cells of healthy individuals. Each CDR3 protein is one row after TCRdb ran MiXCR on the 5' RACE reads. The profile shows fewer than 70,000 distinct CDR3 sequences, approximately 14% of them singletons. This clonotype showed up just a few times. CDR1 is KGHSH, CDR2 LQKENI, per germline. V was pared by 7 bases and J by 1 base, with 10 bases between. The CDR3 has 13 amino acids. J is TRBJ1-1 and V is TRBV18; D may be TRBD1 (5 bases). This clonotype was obtained from a human donor in good health. CDR3 sequence: CASFAGANTEAFF. The CDR3 bases are TGTGCCAGCTTTGCCGGGGCGAACACTGAAGCTTTCTTT.